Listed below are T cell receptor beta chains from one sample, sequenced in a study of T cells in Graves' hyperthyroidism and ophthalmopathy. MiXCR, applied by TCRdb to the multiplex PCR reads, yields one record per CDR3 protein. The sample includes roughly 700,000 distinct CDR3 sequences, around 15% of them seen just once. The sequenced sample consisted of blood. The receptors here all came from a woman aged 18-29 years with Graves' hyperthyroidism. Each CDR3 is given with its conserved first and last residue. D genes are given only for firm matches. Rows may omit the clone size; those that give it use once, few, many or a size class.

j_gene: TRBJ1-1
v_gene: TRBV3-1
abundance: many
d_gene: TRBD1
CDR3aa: CASSQEDRLNTEAFF
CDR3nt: TGTGCCAGCAGCCAAGAGGACAGGTTGAACACTGAAGCTTTCTTT

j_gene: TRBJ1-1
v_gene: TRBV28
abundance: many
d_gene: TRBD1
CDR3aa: CASNQGGLNTEAFF
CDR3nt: TGTGCCAGCAATCAGGGGGGACTGAACACTGAAGCTTTCTTT

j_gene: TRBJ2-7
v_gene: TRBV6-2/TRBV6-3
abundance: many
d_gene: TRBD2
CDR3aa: CASSYTGLAEVEQYF
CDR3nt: TGTGCCAGCAGTTACACCGGACTAGCGGAGGTCGAGCAGTACTTC

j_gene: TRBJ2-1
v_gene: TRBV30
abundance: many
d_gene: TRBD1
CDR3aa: CAWERTGSYNEQFF
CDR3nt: TGTGCCTGGGAGAGGACAGGGTCATACAATGAGCAGTTCTTC

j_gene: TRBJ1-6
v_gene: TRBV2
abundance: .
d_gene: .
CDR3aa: CASSHPTLRGAGSPLHF
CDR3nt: TGCGCCAGCAGCCACCCAACGCTGAGGGGGGCAGGTTCACCCCTCCACTTT

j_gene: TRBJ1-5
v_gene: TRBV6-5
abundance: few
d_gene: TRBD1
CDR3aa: CASSSRQGVKQPQHF
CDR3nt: TGTGCCAGCAGTTCAAGACAGGGGGTAAAGCAGCCCCAGCATTTT

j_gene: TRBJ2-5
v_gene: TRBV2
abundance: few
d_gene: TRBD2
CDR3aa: CASNPGTSGTQYF
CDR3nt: TGTGCCAGCAATCCCGGGACTAGTGGGACCCAGTACTTC

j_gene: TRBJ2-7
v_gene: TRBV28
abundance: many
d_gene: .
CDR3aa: CASSFRPHYEQYF
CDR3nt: TGTGCCAGCAGTTTCCGCCCTCACTACGAGCAGTACTTC

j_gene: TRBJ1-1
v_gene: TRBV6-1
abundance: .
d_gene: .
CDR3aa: CASSDRGRGNTEAFF
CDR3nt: TGTGCCAGCAGTGATCGGGGGCGAGGGAACACTGAAGCTTTCTTT

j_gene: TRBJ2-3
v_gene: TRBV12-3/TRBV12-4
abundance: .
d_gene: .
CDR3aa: CASSLGVTLGTDTQYF
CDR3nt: TGTGCCAGCAGTTTAGGAGTAACGCTTGGCACAGATACGCAGTATTTT

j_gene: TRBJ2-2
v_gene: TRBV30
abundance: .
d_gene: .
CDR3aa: CAWGGRTGELFF
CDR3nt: TGTGCCTGGGGTGGCAGAACCGGGGAGCTGTTTTTT

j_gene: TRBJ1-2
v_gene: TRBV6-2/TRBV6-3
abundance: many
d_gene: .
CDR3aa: CASSYLQTANYGYTF
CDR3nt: TGTGCCAGCAGTTACCTACAGACAGCTAACTATGGCTACACCTTC

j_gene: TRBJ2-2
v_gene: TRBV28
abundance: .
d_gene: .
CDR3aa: CASNAHRTGEPFF
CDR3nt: TGTGCCAGCAACGCCCACCGCACCGGGGAGCCGTTTTTT

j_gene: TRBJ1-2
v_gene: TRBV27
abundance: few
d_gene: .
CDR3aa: CASSLSYGDYGYTF
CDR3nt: TGTGCCAGCAGTTTATCCTACGGAGACTATGGCTACACCTTC

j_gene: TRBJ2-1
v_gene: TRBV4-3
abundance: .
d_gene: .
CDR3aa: CASSQSGQSSYNEQFF
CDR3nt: TGCGCCAGCAGCCAATCCGGGCAAAGCTCCTACAATGAGCAGTTCTTC

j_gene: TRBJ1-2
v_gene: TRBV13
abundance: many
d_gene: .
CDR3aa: CASSFSAGDYGYTF
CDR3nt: TGTGCCAGCAGCTTTTCGGCAGGGGACTATGGCTACACCTTC

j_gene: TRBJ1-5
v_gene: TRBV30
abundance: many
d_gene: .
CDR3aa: CAWSTRGPQHF
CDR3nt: TGTGCCTGGAGTACCCGGGGGCCCCAGCATTTT

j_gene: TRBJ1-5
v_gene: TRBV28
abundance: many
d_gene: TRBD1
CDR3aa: CASSSSGGYDQPQHF
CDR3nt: TGTGCCAGCAGTTCGTCAGGGGGCTACGATCAGCCCCAGCATTTT

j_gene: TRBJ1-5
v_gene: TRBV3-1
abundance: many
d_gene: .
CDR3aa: CASSQGGGRHNQPQHF
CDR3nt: TGTGCCAGCAGCCAAGGGGGAGGGCGTCACAATCAGCCCCAGCATTTT

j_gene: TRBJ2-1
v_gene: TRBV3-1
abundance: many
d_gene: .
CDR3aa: CASGGPTYNEQFF
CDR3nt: TGTGCCAGCGGAGGGCCGACCTACAATGAGCAGTTCTTC

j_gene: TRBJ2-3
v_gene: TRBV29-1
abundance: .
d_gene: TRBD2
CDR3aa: CSVEGGLAAGSTDTQYF
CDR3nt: TGCAGCGTTGAAGGCGGACTAGCGGCCGGGTCCACAGATACGCAGTATTTT

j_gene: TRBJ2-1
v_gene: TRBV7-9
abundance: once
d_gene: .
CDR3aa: CASSPKQVSHNEQFF
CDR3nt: TGTGCCAGCAGCCCCAAGCAGGTCAGTCACAATGAGCAGTTCTTC

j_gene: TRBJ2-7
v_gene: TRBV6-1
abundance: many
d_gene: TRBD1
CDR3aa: CASSEAGTGAYEQYF
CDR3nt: TGTGCCAGCAGTGAAGCTGGGACAGGGGCCTACGAGCAGTACTTC

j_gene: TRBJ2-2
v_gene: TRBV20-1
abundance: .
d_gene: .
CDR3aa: CSATGPLNTGELFF
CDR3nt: TGCAGTGCAACGGGACCCCTAAACACCGGGGAGCTGTTTTTT

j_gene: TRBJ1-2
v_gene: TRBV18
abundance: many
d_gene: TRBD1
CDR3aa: CASSPDRGGMYTF
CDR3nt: TGTGCCAGCTCACCGGACAGGGGGGGAATGTACACCTTC

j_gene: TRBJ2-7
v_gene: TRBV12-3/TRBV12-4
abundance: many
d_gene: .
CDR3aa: CASSFTGGPTYEQYF
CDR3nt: TGTGCCAGCAGTTTCACGGGGGGCCCCACCTACGAGCAGTACTTC

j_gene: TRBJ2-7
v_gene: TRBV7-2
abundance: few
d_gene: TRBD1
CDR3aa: CASSLNGGGTGTYEQYF
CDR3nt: TGTGCCAGCAGCTTAAATGGGGGGGGGACAGGGACCTACGAGCAGTACTTC

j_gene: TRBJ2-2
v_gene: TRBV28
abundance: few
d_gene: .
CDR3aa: CASSLLQNTGELFF
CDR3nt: TGTGCCAGCAGTTTATTACAGAACACCGGGGAGCTGTTTTTT

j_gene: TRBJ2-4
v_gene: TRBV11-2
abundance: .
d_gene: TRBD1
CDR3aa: CASSLVSQGAGNIQYF
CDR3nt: TGTGCCAGCAGCTTAGTTAGCCAGGGGGCCGGAAACATTCAGTACTTC

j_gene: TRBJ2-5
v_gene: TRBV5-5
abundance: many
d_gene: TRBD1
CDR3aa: CASSLLSWTGWLQETQYF
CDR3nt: TGTGCCAGCAGCCTCCTGTCCTGGACAGGGTGGTTACAAGAGACCCAGTACTTC

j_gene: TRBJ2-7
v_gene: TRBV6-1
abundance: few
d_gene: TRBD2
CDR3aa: CASSEALASGSSYEQYF
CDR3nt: TGTGCCAGCAGTGAAGCGCTTGCTAGCGGGAGCTCCTACGAGCAGTACTTC

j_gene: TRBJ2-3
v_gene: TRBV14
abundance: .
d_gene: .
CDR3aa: CASSQDSWTDSVRTDTQYF
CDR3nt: TGTGCCAGCAGCCAAGATTCGTGGACAGACAGCGTACGCACAGATACGCAGTATTTT

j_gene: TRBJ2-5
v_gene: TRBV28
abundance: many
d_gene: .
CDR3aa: CASRAGGETQYF
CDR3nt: TGTGCCAGCAGGGCAGGGGGGGAGACCCAGTACTTC

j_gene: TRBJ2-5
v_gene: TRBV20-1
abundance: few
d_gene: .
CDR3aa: CSSFLIGRRETQYF
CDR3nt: TGCAGTTCGTTTCTAATCGGGCGCCGGGAGACCCAGTACTTC

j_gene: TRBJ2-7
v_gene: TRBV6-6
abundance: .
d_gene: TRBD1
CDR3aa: CASSYSRTGGHEQYF
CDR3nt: TGTGCCAGCAGTTACTCAAGGACAGGGGGTCACGAGCAGTACTTC

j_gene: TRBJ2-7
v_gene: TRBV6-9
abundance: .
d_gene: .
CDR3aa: CASSYYSQGNPYEQYF
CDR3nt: TGTGCCAGCAGTTACTATTCGCAGGGAAACCCCTACGAGCAGTACTTC

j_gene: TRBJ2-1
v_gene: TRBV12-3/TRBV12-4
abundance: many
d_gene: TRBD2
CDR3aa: CASAGLSYNEQFF
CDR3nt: TGTGCCAGCGCGGGACTATCCTACAATGAGCAGTTCTTC

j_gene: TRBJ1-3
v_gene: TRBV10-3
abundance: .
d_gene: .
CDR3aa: CAISETGNTIYF
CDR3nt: TGTGCCATCAGTGAGACTGGAAACACCATATATTTT

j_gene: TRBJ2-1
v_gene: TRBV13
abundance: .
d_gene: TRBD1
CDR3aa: CASSDGQGADNEQFF
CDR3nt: TGTGCCAGCAGCGACGGACAGGGGGCCGACAATGAGCAGTTCTTC

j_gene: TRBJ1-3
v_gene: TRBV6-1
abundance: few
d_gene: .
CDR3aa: CASSKAITGNTIYF
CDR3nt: TGTGCCAGCAGTAAGGCTATTACTGGAAACACCATATATTTT

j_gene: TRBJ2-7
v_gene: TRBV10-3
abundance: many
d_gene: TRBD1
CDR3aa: CAISETDRGSDEQYF
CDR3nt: TGTGCCATCAGTGAGACGGACAGGGGGTCAGACGAGCAGTACTTC

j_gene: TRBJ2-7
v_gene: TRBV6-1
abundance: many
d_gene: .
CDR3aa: CASSEFGAQEQYF
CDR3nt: TGTGCCAGCAGTGAGTTCGGCGCGCAAGAGCAGTACTTC